Sequencing of this TCR beta chain was carried out in a study of HIV-infected patients and healthy controls. All unsorted peripheral T cells were captured because whole blood was used without fractionation. This clonotype counts as medium-sized. The antigen is unknown. Alpha and beta constant-region primers primed reverse transcription of around 540 ng RNA. Alpha and beta chain libraries were made separately by chain-specific third strand synthesis with multiplexing indices. TCRdb itself ran the 5' RACE reads through MiXCR, one entry per CDR3 protein. The top ten hold 1.9% of the sample, which has roughly 16,000 distinct CDR3 sequences, 5% to 6.5% seen once. Whole-study results and caveats: Significantly higher mean Gini indices appeared in HIV-infected repertoires, possibly reflecting oligoclonality.

From germline, CDR1 is LNHDA and CDR2 SQIVND (reference sequence). The germline V and J ends were trimmed by 3 bases and 5 bases, with 16 bases remaining between them. CDR3 size: 15 residues. The sequence was obtained from an adult in good health. The chain employs TRBV19 and TRBJ1-1; D is unclear. Sequencing was performed on blood. The CDR3 nucleotides read TGTGCCAGTAGTATTCGCGGAGCTATGGGGACTGAAGCTTTCTTT. The encoded protein is CASSIRGAMGTEAFF.